These 12 T cell receptor beta chains originate from one sample sequenced in a study of T-cell reconstitution after alpha-beta-depleted transplantation in children. The library targeted TCRbeta and was prepared with unique molecular identifiers. TCRdb used MiXCR to reprocess the PCR reads, holding one entry per CDR3 protein. The repertoire holds hundreds of thousands of distinct CDR3 sequences, with over 25% as singletons. Sequenced material: PBMCs from the stem cell graft donor, taken from the stem cell graft. All receptors derive from a human donor who donated a stem cell graft to a child with aplastic anemia.

This clonotype has only a few counts. V usage is TRBV20-1 and J usage is TRBJ2-3; 13 nucleotides line up with TRBD2. The germline V gene has CDR1 DFQATT and CDR2 SNEGSKA (reference sequence). The CDR3 spans 16 residues. Trimming removed 8 bases from V and 0 bases from J; junction bases left unmatched: 8. The DNA of the CDR3 is TGCAGTAACGGACTAGCGGGAGTAGGTAGCACAGATACGCAGTATTTT. This translates into CSNGLAGVGSTDTQYF.

This clonotype was seen only a few times. J is TRBJ1-1 and V is TRBV5-1; D gene unclear. The CDR3 runs 15 residues. Germline-derived CDR1 and CDR2 are SGHRS and YFSETQ. The germline V and J ends were trimmed by 0 bases and 3 bases, with 12 bases remaining between them. CDR3 sequence (DNA): TGCGCCAGCAGCTTGGACCCGGGCGGGTACACTGAAGCTTTCTTT. It specifies CASSLDPGGYTEAFF.

This clonotype was recorded a few times. This chain joins TRBV12-3 or TRBV12-4 and TRBJ1-5; no firm D call. This CDR3 has 14 residues. Trimming removed 6 bases at V and 2 bases at J, with 11 bases between. CDR3: CASSLLSGNQPQHF. The CDR3 nucleotides read TGTGCCAGCAGCCTGTTATCTGGCAATCAGCCCCAGCATTTT.

This clonotype was observed a few times. The rearrangement uses TRBV29-1 and TRBJ1-5; D possibly corresponds to TRBD1 (6 bases). Trimming cost V 6 bases and J 6 bases, with 15 bases left between them. The length of the CDR3 is 13 residues. CDR1 SQVTM and CDR2 ANQGSEA come from the germline V gene. CDR3 sequence reads: CSVLQGEGQPQHF. The CDR3 nucleotides read TGCAGCGTCCTACAGGGAGAGGGTCAGCCCCAGCATTTT.

The chain couples TRBV10-1 to TRBJ2-3, with TRBD2 matching 8 bases. Losses at the gene ends were 8 bases for V and 2 bases for J; bases not matched to a gene: 12. CDR1 and CDR2 from the germline V gene are WNHNN and SYGVQD (reference sequence). CDR3 size: 16 residues. The CDR3 loop is CASSQLAGTFTDTQYF. In DNA form, the CDR3 reads TGCGCCAGCTCCCAGTTAGCGGGAACATTCACAGATACGCAGTATTTT.

This clonotype appeared many times. The V call is TRBV7-9, the J call TRBJ2-2; D is possibly TRBD2 (5 bases). V lost 3 bases and J 6 bases, leaving 14 bases between the germline ends. Germline V CDR1 and CDR2: SEHNR, FQNEAQ (reference sequence). The CDR3 sequence is 15 residues long. CDR3 sequence reads: CASSLLSGVAGELFF. Written as DNA, the CDR3 is TGTGCCAGCAGCTTGCTTTCCGGGGTGGCCGGGGAGCTGTTTTTT.

The V call is TRBV7-9, the J call TRBJ1-2; D perhaps matches TRBD1 (5 bases). Trimming removed 2 bases from V and 7 bases from J, with 14 bases in between. The CDR3 runs 14 residues. Germline lookup yields CDR1 SEHNR and CDR2 FQNEAQ (reference sequence). CDR3 loop: CASSLFPTETGYTF. The CDR3 DNA is TGTGCCAGCAGCTTATTCCCGACAGAGACTGGCTACACCTTC. Variable domain in full (rest from reference TRBV7-9 and TRBJ1-2): DTGVSQNPRHKITKRGQNVTFRCDPISEHNRLYWYRQTLGQGPEFLTYFQNEAQLEKSRLLSDRFSAERPKGSFSTLEIQRTEQGDSAMYLCASSLFPTETGYTFGSGTRLTVV.

The gene calls are TRBV10-2 and TRBJ1-1; D might be TRBD1 (6 bases). Looked up from germline, CDR1 is WSHSY and CDR2 is SAAADI. The V and J ends lost 6 bases and 5 bases respectively, with 13 bases between them. The CDR3 consists of 13 residues. CDR3 nucleotide sequence: TGCGCCAGCAGCACAGGGAGTGGGACTGAAGCTTTCTTT. Residues: CASSTGSGTEAFF.

This clonotype was detected only a few times. V gene TRBV6-5 combines with J gene TRBJ2-2, with 8 bases lining up with TRBD2. The CDR3 consists of 16 residues. V shed 6 bases and J 1 base; nucleotides not matched to a gene: 7. Germline CDR1 reads MNHEY; CDR2 reads SVGAGI. The CDR3 here is CASRYSGTRNTGELFF. The CDR3 bases are TGTGCCAGCAGATATAGCGGGACAAGGAACACCGGGGAGCTGTTTTTT.

This clonotype was seen only a few times. The V and J genes are TRBV7-2 and TRBJ2-3; 9 nucleotides align to TRBD1. Per the germline V gene, CDR1 is SGHTA and CDR2 is FQGNSA. This CDR3 comprises 17 residues. V was clipped by 4 bases and J by 4 bases; unmatched bases: 12. CDR3 amino acids: CASSSYPGQGGADTQYF. For the CDR3, the DNA is TGTGCCAGCAGCTCGTACCCGGGACAGGGTGGAGCAGATACGCAGTATTTT.

In its sample, this clonotype was seen a few times. The gene calls are TRBV12-3 or TRBV12-4 and TRBJ2-2; 8 bases match TRBD1. Unmatched junction bases numbered 9, after V lost 5 bases and J lost 7 bases. The CDR3 has 15 amino acids. The CDR3 coding sequence is TGTGCCAGCAGTCCCGGACAGGGCGAGGGCGGGGAGCTGTTTTTT. Translation: CASSPGQGEGGELFF.

The V gene is TRBV6-2 or TRBV6-3, the J gene TRBJ1-2; maybe TRBD1 (5 bases). This CDR3 has 15 amino acids. Trimming left V 4 bases short and J 5 bases short, with 17 bases between. Germline CDR1 and CDR2: MNHEY and SVGEGT. CDR3 bases: TGTGCCAGCAGTTCCGACATACAGGACCATTATGGCTACACCTTC. It codes for CASSSDIQDHYGYTF.